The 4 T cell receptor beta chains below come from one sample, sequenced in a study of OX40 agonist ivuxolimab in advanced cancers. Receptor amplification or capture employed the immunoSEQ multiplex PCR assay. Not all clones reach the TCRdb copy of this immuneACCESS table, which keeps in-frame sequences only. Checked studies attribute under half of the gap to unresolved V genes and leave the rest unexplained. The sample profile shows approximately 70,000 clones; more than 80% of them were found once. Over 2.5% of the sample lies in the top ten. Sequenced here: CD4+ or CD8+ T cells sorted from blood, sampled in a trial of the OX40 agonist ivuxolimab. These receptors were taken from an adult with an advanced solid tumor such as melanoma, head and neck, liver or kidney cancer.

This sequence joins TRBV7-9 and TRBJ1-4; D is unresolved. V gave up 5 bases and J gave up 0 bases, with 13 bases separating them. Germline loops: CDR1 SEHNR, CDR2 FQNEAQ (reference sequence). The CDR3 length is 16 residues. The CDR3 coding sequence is TGTGCCAGCAGCCGGGTATTGGGTGCAACTAATGAAAAACTGTTTTTT. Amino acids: CASSRVLGATNEKLFF.

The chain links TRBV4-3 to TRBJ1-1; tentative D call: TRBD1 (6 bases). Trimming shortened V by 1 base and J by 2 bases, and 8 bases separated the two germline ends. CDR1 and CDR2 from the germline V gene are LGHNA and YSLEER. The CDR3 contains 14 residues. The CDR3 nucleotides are TGCGCCAGCAGCCAAGGGACAGCTAACACTGAAGCTTTCTTT. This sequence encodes CASSQGTANTEAFF.

The CDR3 DNA sequence: TGTGCCAGCAGCGGGGCCCCGCCCTCCTACGAGCAGTACTTC. This encodes CASSGAPPSYEQYF. The genes are TRBV6-1 and TRBJ2-7; D might be TRBD1 or TRBD2, each matching 5 bases. Germline assignment: CDR1 MNHNS and CDR2 SASEGT. V dropped 6 bases and J dropped 0 bases, with 12 bases sitting between them. This CDR3 has 14 amino acids.

The CDR3 region has the DNA TGTGCCAGCAGCGCCCGAGCAGTACCAGAGACCCAGTACTTC. Its translation is CASSARAVPETQYF. This chain links TRBV9 with TRBJ2-5; D not certain. V was shortened by 3 bases and J by 4 bases, with 13 bases between the two germline ends. The CDR3 is made up of 14 amino acids. Germline CDR1 and CDR2: SGDLS and YYNGEE.